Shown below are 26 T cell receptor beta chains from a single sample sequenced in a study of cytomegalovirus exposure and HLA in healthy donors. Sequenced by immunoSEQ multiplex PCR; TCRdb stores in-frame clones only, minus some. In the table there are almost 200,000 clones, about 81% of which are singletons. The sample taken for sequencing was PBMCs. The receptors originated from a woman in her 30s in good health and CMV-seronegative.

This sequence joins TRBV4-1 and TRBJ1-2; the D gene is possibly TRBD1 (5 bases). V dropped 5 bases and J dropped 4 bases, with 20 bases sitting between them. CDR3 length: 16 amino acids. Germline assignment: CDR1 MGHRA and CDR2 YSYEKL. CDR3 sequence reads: CASSTSYSAGGYGYTF. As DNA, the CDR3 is TGCGCCAGCAGCACCTCCTACTCGGCCGGGGGCTATGGCTACACCTTC.

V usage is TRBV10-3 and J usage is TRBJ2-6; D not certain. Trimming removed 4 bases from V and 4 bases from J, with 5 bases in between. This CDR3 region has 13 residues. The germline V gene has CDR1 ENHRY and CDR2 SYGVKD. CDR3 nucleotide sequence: TGTGCCATCAGTGTGGCCGGGGCCAACGTCCTGACTTTC. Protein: CAISVAGANVLTF.

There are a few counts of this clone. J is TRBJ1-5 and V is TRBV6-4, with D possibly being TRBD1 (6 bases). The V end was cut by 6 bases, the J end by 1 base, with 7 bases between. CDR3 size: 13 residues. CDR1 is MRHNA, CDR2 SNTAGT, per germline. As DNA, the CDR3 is TGTGCCAGCAGCCAGGGGAGCAATCAGCCCCAGCATTTT. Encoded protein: CASSQGSNQPQHF.

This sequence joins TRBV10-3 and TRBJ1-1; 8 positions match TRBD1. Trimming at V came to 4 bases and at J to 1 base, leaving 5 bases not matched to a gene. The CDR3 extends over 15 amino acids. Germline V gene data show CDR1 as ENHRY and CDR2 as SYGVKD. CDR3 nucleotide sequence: TGTGCCATCAGTGCTACCGGGACAGGGAACACTGAAGCTTTCTTT. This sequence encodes CAISATGTGNTEAFF.

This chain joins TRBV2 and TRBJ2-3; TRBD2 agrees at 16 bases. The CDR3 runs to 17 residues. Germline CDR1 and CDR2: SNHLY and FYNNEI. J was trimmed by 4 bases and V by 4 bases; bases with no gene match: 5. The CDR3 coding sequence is TGTGCCAGCAGTGTCGGGACTAGCGGGGGGGCTTCAGATACGCAGTATTTT. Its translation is CASSVGTSGGASDTQYF.

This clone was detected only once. CDR3 protein: CASSGPSGASTDTQYF. The DNA for the CDR3 is TGTGCCAGCAGTGGCCCTAGCGGGGCTAGCACAGATACGCAGTATTTT. This chain joins TRBV6-1 and TRBJ2-3; 9 bases are shared with TRBD2. V was clipped by 4 bases and J by 0 bases; unmatched bases: 5. This CDR3 has 16 residues. CDR1 MNHNS and CDR2 SASEGT come from the germline V gene.

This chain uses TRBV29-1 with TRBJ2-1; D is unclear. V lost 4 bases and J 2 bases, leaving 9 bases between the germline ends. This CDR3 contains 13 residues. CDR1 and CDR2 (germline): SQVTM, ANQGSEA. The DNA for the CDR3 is TGCAGCGTTGTCTGGCGGACCTACAATGAGCAGTTCTTC. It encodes CSVVWRTYNEQFF.

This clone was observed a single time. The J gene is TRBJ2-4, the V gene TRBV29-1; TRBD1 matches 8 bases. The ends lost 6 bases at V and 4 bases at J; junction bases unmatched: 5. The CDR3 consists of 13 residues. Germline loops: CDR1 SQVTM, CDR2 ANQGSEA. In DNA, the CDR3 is TGCAGCGTGGGCGGACAGGGTAAAAACATTCAGTACTTC. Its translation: CSVGGQGKNIQYF.

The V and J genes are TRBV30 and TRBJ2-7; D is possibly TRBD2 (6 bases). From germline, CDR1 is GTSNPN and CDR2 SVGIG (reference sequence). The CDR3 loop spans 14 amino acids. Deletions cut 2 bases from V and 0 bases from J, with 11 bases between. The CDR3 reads CAWSRDWSSYEQYF. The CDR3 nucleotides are TGTGCCTGGAGTCGGGACTGGAGCTCCTACGAGCAGTACTTC.

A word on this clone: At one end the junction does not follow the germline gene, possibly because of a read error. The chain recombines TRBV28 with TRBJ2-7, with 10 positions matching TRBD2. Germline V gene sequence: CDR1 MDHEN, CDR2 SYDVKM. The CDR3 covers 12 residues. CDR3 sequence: CGTASGGYEQYF. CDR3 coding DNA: TGCGGTACCGCTAGCGGGGGTTACGAGCAGTACTTC.

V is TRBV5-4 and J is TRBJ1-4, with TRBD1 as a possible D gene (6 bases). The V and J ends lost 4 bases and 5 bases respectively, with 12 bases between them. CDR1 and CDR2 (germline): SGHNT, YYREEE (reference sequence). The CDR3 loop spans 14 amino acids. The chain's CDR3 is CASSKDSSNEKLFF. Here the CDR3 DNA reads TGTGCCAGCAGCAAGGACAGTTCAAATGAAAAACTGTTTTTT.

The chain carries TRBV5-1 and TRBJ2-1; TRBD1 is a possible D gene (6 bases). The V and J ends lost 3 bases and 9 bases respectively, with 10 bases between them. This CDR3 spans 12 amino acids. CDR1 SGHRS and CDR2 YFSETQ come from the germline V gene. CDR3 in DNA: TGCGCCAGCAGCTCTACAGGGACTGAGCAGTTCTTC. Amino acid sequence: CASSSTGTEQFF.

CDR3 nucleotide sequence: TGTGCCAGCAGCTTGACCGGTGATCAGTACTTC. Its translation is CASSLTGDQYF. This chain uses TRBV5-4 with TRBJ2-5, with D unclear. The V gene lost 1 base and the J gene lost 11 bases, with 9 bases spanning the gap. The CDR3 is 11 amino acids. Per germline, CDR1 SGHNT and CDR2 YYREEE (reference sequence).

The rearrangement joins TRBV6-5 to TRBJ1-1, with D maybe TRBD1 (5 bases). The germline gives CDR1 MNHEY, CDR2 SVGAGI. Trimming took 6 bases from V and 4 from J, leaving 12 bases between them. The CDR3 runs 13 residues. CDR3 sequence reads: CASSSRQTTEAFF. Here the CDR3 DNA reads TGTGCCAGCAGCTCCCGACAGACCACTGAAGCTTTCTTT.

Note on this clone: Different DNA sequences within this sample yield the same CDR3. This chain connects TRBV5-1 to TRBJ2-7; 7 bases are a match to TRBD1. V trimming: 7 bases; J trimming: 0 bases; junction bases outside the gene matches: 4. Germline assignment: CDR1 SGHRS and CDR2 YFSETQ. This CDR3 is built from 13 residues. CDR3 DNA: TGCGCCAGCTCCTGGGACAGCTCCTACGAGCAGTACTTC. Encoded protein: CASSWDSSYEQYF.

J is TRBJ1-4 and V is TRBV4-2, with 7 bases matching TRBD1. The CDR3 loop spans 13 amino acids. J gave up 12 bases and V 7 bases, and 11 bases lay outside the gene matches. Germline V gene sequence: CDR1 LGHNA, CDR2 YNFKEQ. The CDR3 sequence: CASKTGAVQELFF. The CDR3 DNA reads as TGTGCCAGCAAAACAGGGGCGGTTCAGGAACTGTTTTTT.

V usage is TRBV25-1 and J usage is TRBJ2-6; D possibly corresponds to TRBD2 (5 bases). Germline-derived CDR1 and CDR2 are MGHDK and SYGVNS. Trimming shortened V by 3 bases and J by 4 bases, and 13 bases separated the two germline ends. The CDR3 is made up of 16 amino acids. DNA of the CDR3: TGTGCCAGCAGTGATCCGGGAAGGGCCGGGGCCAACGTCCTGACTTTC. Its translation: CASSDPGRAGANVLTF.

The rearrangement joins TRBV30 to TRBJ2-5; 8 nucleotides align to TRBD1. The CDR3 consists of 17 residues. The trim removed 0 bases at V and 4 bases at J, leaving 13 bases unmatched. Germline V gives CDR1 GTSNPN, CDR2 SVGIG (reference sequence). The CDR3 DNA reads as TGTGCCTGGAGTGTCCCCCTCCTGGACAGGGACAGAGAGACCCAGTACTTC. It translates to CAWSVPLLDRDRETQYF.

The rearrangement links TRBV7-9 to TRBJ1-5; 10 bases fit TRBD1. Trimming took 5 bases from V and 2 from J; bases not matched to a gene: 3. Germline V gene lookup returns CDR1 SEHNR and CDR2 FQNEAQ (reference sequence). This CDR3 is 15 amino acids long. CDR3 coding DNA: TGTGCCAGCAGCCGACAGGGGGCTGGCAATCAGCCCCAGCATTTT. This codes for CASSRQGAGNQPQHF.

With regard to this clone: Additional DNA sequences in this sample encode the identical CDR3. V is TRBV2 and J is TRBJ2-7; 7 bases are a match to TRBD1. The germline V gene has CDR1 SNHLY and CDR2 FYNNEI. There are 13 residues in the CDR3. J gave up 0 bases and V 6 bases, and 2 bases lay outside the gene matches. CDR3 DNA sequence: TGTGCCAGCAGGAGGGACAGCTCCTACGAGCAGTACTTC. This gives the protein CASRRDSSYEQYF. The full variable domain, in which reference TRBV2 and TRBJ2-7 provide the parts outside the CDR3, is EPEVTQTPSHQVTQMGQEVILRCVPISNHLYFYWYRQILGQKVEFLVSFYNNEISEKSEIFDDQFSVERPDGSNFTLKIRSTKLEDSAMYFCASRRDSSYEQYFGPGTRLTVT.

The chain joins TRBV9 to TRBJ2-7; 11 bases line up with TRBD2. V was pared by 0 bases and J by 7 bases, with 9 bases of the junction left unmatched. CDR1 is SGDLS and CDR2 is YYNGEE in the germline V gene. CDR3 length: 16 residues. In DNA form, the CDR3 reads TGTGCCAGCAGCGTAGCCGGTAGCGGGGGGGCTCAAGAGCAGTACTTC. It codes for CASSVAGSGGAQEQYF.

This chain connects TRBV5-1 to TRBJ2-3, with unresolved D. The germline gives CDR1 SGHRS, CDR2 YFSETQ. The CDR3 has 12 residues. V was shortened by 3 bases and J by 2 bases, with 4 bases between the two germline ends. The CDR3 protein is CASSSYTDTQYF. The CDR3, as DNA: TGCGCCAGCAGCTCGTACACAGATACGCAGTATTTT.

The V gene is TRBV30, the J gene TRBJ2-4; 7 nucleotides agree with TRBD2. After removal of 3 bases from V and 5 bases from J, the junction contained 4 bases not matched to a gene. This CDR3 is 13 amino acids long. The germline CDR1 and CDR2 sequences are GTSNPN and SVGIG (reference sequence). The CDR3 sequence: CAWRGGSENIQYF. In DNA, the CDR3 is TGTGCCTGGAGGGGAGGGAGTGAAAACATTCAGTACTTC. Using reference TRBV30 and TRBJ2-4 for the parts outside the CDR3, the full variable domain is SQTIHQWPATLVQPVGSPLSLECTVEGTSNPNLYWYRQAAGRGLQLLFYSVGIGQISSEVPQNLSASRPQDRQFILSSKKLLLSDSGFYLCAWRGGSENIQYFGAGTRLSVL.

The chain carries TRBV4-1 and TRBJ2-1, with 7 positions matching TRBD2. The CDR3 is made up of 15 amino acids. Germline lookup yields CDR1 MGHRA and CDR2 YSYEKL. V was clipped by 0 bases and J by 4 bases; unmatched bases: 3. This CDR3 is CASSQEPGLYNEQFF. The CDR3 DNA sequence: TGCGCCAGCAGCCAAGAGCCGGGACTATACAATGAGCAGTTCTTC.

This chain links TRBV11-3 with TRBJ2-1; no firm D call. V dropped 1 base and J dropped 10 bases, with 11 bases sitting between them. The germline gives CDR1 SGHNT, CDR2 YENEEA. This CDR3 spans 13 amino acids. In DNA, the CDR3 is TGTGCCAGCAGCTTAGCAGGTTCTAAGGAGCAGTTCTTC. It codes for CASSLAGSKEQFF.

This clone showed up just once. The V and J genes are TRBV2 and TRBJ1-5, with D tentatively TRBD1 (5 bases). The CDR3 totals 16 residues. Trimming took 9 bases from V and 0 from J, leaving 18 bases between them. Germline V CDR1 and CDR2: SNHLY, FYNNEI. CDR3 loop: CASSGDGPYSNQPQHF. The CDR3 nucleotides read TGTGCCAGTTCGGGGGATGGGCCGTATAGCAATCAGCCCCAGCATTTT.